The clone carrying this T cell receptor beta chain has a handful of counts. These data originate in a study of blood T cell repertoires in COVID-19. As for the study in general: Sources were T cells, B-cell-depleted T cells, or PBMCs; the material itself was cDNA or gDNA.

The ends lost 4 bases at V and 7 bases at J; junction bases unmatched: 4. CDR3 length: 14 amino acids. Germline lookup yields CDR1 SGHTA and CDR2 FQGNSA. In the authors' methods: The assay estimated nucleated cells by amplifying reference gene primers. TCRdb keeps only in-frame clones here, not all; method: immunoSEQ multiplex PCR. Clonal size and the V and J genes are those of that table, whereas D and trimming came from the DNA. The table lists about 160,000 clones, 84% of them singletons. The specimen sequenced was peripheral blood. The TCR was taken from a man aged 70-80 years with acute or convalescent COVID-19. V gene TRBV7-2 combines with J gene TRBJ1-3; 10 nucleotides agree with TRBD1. The CDR3 loop is CASSSGTGANTIYF. In nucleotides, the CDR3 is TGTGCCAGCAGCTCCGGGACAGGGGCGAACACCATATATTTT.